This T cell receptor (beta chain) appears in the sequencing data of a study of T-cell memory formation after mild COVID-19. Study results and limitations: Confirmation was lacking for SARS-CoV-2 specificity of second-wave clones that peaked on day 37. Clones shrinking from day 15 to 85 showed even CD4/CD8 mixes; later expanders tilted CD4+.

CDR1 and CDR2 (germline): MNHEY, SVGAGI. This CDR3 has 16 amino acids. Trimming shortened V by 3 bases and J by 1 base, and 15 bases separated the two germline ends. Each CDR3 protein gets one entry after TCRdb re-called the 5' RACE reads with MiXCR. The data hold fewer than 450,000 distinct CDR3 sequences, with 20% to 25% observed a single time. Points on this clonotype: Its antigen is undetermined.

This sequence joins TRBV6-5 and TRBJ2-5, with D possibly being TRBD2 (5 bases). Input material: PBMCs or a T cell subset sorted from them (not recorded which). The sequence was obtained from an adult woman who had mild COVID-19 (a few samples of this study predate the infection). Cell type and time point are not known. CDR3 nucleotides: TGTGCCAGCAGTTATGGCCAGGAGGTCTCCCAAGAGACCCAGTACTTC. Amino acids: CASSYGQEVSQETQYF.